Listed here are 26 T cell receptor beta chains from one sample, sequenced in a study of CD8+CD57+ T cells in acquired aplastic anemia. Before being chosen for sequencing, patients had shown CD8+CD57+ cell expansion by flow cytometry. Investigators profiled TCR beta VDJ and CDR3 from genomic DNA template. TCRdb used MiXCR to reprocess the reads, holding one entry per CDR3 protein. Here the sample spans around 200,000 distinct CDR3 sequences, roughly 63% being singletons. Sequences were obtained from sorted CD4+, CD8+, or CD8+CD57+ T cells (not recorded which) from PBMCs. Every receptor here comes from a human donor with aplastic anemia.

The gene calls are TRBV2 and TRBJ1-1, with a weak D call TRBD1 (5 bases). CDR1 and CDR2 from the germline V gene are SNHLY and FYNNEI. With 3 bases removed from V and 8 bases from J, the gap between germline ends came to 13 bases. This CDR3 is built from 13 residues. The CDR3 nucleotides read TGTGCCAGCAGTGAGGGCCGCCAGGGAGAAGCTTTCTTT. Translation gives CASSEGRQGEAFF.

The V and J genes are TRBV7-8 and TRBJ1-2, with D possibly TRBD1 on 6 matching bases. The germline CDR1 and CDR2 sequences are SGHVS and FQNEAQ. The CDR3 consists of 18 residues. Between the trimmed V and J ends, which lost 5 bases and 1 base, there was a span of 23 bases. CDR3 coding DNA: TGTGCCAGCAGCCCAGTGGGCAGGGGACTCGGACATAACTATGGCTACACCTTC. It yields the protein CASSPVGRGLGHNYGYTF.

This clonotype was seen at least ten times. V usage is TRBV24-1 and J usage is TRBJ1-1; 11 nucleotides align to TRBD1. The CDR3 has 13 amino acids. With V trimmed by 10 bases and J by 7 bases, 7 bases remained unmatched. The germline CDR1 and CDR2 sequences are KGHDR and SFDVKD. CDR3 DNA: TGTGCCACTACGGACAGGGGGCGCGGTGAAGCTTTCTTT. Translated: CATTDRGRGEAFF.

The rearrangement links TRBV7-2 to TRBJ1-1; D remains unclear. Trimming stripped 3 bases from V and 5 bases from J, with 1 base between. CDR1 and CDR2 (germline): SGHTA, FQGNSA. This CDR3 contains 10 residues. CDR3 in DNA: TGTGCCAGCAGCTTTACTGAAGCTTTCTTT. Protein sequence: CASSFTEAFF.

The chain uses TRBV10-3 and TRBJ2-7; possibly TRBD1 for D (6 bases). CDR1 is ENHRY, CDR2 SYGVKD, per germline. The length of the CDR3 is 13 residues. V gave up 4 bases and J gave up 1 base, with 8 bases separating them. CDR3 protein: CAISVTGSYEQYF. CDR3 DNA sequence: TGTGCCATCAGTGTGACAGGATCCTACGAGCAGTACTTC.

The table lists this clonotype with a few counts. The chain's CDR3 is CSADSINEQFF. The CDR3 bases are TGCAGCGCCGACTCCATAAATGAGCAGTTCTTC. The chain employs TRBV29-1 and TRBJ2-1, with D unresolved. The CDR3 loop spans 11 amino acids. CDR1 and CDR2 from the germline V gene are SQVTM and ANQGSEA. V was cut by 7 bases and J by 7 bases, with 11 bases left in between.

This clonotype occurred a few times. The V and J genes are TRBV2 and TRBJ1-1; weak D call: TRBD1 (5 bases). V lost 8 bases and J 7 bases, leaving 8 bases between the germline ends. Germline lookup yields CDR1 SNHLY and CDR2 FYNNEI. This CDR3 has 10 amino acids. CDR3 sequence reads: CASGGREAFF. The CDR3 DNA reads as TGTGCCAGCGGGGGACGTGAAGCTTTCTTT.

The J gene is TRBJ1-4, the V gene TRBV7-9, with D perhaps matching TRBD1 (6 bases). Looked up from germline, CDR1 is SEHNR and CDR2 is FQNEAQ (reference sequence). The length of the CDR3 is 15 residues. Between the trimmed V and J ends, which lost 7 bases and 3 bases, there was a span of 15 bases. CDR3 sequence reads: CASTFRGGPNEKLFF. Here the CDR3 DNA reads TGTGCCAGCACCTTCCGGGGGGGCCCTAATGAAAAACTGTTTTTT.

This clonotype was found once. CDR3 DNA: TGTGCCAGCAGCTTATATAACCGGGACAGGAACACTGAAGCTTTCTTT. Translation: CASSLYNRDRNTEAFF. The chain couples TRBV7-6 to TRBJ1-1; 7 bases align to TRBD1. Germline V lookup: CDR1 SGHVS, CDR2 FNYEAQ. This CDR3 spans 16 amino acids. The V segment lost 2 bases and the J segment 1 base; nucleotides outside the gene matches: 7.

The CDR3 DNA is TGTGCCAGCAGCTTATCGTCGGAGCTGTTTTTT. Residues: CASSLSSELFF. The V call is TRBV7-9, the J call TRBJ1-4; no clear D gene. The tail of the sequence fits TRBJ2-2 better, so the J call may be wrong. The CDR3 consists of 11 residues. The V gene's germline CDR1 is SEHNR and CDR2 FQNEAQ (reference sequence).

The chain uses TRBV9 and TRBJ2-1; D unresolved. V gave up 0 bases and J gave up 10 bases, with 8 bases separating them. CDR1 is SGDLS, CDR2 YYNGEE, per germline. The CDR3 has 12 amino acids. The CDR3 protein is CASSVGHLEQFF. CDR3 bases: TGTGCCAGCAGCGTAGGACATCTCGAGCAGTTCTTC.

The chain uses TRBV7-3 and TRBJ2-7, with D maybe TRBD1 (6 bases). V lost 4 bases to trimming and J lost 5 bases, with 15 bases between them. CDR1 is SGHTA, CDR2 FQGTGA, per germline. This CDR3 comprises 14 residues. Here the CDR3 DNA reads TGTGCCAGCAGCTGGGGGATGGGGACAAACGAGCAGTACTTC. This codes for CASSWGMGTNEQYF.

CDR3 loop: CASSPPLDGYEQYF. CDR3 bases: TGTGCCAGCAGCCCCCCCCTGGACGGCTACGAGCAGTACTTC. The rearrangement joins TRBV7-9 to TRBJ2-7; no definite D call. Per the germline V gene, CDR1 is SEHNR and CDR2 is FQNEAQ (reference sequence). The CDR3 totals 14 residues. Trimming cost V 5 bases and J 3 bases, with 14 bases left between them. The whole variable domain, remainder taken from reference TRBV7-9 and TRBJ2-7, is DTGVSQNPRHKITKRGQNVTFRCDPISEHNRLYWYRQTLGQGPEFLTYFQNEAQLEKSRLLSDRFSAERPKGSFSTLEIQRTEQGDSAMYLCASSPPLDGYEQYFGPGTRLTVT.

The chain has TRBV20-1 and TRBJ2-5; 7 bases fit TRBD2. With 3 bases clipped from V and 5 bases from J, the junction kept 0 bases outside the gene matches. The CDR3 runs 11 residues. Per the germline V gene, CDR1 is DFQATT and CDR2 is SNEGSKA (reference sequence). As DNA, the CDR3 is TGCAGTGCTAGCGGGGGGGAGACCCAGTACTTC. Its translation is CSASGGETQYF.

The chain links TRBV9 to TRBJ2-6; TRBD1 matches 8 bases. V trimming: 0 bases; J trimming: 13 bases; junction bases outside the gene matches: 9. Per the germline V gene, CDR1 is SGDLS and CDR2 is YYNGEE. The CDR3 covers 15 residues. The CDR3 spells CASSVAETGGSVLTF. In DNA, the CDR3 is TGTGCCAGCAGCGTAGCCGAAACAGGGGGGAGTGTCCTGACTTTC.

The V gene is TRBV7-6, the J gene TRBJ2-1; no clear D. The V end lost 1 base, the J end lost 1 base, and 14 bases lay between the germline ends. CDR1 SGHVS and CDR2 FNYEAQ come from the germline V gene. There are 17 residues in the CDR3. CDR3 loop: CASSLEACASSYNEQFF. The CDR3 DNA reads TGTGCCAGCAGCTTAGAAGCTTGCGCGTCTTCCTACAATGAGCAGTTCTTC.

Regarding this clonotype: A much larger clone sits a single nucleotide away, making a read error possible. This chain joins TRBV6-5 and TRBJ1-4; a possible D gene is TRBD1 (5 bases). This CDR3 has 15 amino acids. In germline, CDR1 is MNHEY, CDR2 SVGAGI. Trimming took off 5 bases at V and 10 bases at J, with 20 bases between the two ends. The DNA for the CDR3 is TGTGCCAGCAGTCCCTGGGAGGGGAGACCGGGAAAACTGTTTTTT. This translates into CASSPWEGRPGKLFF.

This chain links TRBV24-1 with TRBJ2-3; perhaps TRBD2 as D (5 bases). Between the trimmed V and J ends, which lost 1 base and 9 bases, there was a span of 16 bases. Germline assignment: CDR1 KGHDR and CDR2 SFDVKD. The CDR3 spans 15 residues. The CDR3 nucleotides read TGTGCCACCAGTGATTTCGAGGGTTGGCGCTCGACGCAGTATTTT. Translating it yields CATSDFEGWRSTQYF.

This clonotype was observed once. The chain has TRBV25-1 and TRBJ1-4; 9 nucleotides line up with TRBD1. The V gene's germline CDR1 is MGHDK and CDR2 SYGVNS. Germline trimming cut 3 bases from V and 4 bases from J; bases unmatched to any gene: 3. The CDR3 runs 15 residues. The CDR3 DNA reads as TGTGCCAGCAGTGATACGGGACAGGGTAATGAAAAACTGTTTTTT. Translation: CASSDTGQGNEKLFF.

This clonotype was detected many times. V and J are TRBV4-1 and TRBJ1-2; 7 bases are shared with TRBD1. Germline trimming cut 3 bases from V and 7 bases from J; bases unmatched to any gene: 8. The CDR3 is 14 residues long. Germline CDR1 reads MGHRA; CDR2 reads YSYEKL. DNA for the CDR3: TGCGCCAGCAGCCACGCAGACAGGGCGCGTGGCTACACCTTC. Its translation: CASSHADRARGYTF.

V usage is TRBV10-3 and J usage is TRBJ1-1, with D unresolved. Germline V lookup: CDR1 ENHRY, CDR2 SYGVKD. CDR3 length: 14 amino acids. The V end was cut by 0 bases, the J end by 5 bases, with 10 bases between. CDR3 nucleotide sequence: TGTGCCATCAGTGAGTCTAAGGCGGGTACTGAAGCTTTCTTT. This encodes CAISESKAGTEAFF.

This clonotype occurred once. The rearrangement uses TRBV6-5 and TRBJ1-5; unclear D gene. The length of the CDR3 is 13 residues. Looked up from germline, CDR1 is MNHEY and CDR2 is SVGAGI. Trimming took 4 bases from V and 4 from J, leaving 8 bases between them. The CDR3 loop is CASSSERNQPQHF. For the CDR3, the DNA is TGTGCCAGCAGTTCGGAGAGGAATCAGCCCCAGCATTTT.

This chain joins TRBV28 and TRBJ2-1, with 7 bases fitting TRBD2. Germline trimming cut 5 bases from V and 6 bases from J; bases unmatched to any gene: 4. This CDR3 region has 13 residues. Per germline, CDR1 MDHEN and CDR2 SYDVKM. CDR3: CASSERTSNEQFF. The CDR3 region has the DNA TGTGCCAGCAGTGAACGGACTAGCAATGAGCAGTTCTTC.

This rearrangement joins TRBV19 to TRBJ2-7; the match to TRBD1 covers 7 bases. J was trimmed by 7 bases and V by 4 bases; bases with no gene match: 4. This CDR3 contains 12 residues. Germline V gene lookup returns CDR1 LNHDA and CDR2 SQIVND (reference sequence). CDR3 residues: CASSTGGVEQYF. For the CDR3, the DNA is TGTGCCAGTAGTACAGGGGGAGTGGAGCAGTACTTC.

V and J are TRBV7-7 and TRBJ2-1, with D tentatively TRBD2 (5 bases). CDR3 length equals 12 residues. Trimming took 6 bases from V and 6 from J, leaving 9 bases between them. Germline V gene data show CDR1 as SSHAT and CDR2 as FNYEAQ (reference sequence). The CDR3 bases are TGTGCCAGCAGGACGGGGAGCAATGAGCAGTTCTTC. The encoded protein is CASRTGSNEQFF.

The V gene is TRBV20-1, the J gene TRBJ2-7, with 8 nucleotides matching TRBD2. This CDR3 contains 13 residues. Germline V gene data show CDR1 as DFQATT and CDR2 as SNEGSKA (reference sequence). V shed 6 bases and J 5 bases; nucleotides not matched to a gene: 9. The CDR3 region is CSAISGSVDEQYF. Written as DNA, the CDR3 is TGCAGTGCCATCAGCGGGAGTGTCGACGAGCAGTACTTC.